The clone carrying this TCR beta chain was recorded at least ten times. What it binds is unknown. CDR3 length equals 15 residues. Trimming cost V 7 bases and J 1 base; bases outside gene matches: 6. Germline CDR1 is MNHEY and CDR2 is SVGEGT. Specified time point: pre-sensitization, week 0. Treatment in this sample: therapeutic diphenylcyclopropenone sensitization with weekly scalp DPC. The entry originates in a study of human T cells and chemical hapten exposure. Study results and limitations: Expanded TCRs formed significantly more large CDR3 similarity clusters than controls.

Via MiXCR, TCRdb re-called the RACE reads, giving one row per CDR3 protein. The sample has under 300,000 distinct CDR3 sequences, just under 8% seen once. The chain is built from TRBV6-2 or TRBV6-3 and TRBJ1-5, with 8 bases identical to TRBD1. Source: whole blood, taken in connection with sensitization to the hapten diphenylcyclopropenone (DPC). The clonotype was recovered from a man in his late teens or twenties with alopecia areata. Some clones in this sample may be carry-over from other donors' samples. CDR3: CASTPWDRSNQPQHF. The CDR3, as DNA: TGTGCCAGCACTCCCTGGGACAGGAGCAATCAGCCCCAGCATTTT.